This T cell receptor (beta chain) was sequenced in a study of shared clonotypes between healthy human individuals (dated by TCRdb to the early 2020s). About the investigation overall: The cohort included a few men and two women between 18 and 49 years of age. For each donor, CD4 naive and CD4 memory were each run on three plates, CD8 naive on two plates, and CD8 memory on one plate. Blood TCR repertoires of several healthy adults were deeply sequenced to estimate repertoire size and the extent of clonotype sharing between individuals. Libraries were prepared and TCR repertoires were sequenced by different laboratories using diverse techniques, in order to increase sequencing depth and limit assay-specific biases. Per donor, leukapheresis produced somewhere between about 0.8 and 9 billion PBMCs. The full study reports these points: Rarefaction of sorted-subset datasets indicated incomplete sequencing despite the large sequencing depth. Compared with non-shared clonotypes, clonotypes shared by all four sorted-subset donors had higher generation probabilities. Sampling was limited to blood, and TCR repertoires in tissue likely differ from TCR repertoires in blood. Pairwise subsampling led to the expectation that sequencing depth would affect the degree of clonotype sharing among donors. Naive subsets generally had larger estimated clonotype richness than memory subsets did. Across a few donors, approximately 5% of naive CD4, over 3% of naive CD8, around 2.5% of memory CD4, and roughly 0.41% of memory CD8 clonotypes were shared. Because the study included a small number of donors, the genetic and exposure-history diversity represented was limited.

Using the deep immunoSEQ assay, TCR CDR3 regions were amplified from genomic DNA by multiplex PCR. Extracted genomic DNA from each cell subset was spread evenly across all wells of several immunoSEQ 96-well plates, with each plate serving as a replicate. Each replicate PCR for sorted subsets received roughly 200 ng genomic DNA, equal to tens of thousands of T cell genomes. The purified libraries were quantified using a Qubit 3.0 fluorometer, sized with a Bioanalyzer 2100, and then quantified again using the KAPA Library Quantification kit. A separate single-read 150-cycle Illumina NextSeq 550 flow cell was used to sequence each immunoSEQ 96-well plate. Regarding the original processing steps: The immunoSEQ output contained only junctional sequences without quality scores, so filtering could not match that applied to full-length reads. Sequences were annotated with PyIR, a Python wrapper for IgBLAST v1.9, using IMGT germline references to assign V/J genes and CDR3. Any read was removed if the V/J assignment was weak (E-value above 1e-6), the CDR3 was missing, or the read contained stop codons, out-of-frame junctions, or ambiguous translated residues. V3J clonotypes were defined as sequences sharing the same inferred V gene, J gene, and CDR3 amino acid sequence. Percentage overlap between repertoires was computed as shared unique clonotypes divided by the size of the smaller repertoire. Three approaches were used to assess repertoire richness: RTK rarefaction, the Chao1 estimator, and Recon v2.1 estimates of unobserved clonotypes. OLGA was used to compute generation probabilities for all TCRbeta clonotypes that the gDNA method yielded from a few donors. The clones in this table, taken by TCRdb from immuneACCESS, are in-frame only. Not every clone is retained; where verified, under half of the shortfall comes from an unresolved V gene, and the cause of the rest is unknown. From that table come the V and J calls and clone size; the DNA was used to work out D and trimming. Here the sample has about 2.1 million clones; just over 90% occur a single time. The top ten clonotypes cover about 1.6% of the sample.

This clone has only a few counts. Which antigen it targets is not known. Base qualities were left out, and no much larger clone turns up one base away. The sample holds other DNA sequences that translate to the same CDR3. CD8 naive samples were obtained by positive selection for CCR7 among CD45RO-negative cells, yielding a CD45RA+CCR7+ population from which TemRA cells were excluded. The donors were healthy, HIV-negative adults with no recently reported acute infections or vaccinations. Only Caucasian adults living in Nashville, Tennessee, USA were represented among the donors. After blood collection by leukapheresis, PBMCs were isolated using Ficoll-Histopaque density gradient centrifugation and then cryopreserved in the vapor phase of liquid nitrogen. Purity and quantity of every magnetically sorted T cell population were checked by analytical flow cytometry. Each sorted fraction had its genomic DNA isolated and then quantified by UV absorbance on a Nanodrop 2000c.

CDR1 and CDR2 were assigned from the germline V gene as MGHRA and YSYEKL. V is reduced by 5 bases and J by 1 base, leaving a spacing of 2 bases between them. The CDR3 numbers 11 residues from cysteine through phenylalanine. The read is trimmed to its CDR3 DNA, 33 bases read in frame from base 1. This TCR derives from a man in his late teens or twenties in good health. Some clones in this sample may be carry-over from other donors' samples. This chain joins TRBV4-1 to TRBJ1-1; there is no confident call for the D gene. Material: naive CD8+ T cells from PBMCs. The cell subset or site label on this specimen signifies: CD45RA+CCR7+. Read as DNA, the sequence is TGCGCCAGCAGCACGAACACTGAAGCTTTCTTT. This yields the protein CASSTNTEAFF.